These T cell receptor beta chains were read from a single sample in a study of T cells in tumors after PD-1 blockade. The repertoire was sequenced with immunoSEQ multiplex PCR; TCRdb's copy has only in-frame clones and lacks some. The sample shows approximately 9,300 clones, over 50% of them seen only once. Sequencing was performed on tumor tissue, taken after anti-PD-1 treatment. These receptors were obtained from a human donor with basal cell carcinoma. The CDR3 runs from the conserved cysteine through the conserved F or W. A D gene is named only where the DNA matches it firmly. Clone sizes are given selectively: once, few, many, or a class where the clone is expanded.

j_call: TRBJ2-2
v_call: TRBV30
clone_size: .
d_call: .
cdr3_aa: CACWNRGNTGELFF
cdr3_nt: TGTGCCTGCTGGAATAGGGGGAACACCGGGGAGCTGTTTTTT

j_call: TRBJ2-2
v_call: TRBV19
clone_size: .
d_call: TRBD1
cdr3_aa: CASSILRTGNTGELFF
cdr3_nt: TGTGCCAGTAGTATCTTAAGGACAGGGAACACCGGGGAGCTGTTTTTT

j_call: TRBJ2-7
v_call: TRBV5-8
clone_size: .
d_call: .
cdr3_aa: CASSPDWMTYEQYF
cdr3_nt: TGTGCCAGCAGTCCGGACTGGATGACCTACGAGCAGTACTTC

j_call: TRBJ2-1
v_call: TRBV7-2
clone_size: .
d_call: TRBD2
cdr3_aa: CASSLASGNNEQFF
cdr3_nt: TGTGCCAGCAGCTTAGCCAGCGGGAACAATGAGCAGTTCTTC

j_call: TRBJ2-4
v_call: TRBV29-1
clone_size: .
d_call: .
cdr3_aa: CSVEESRHIQYF
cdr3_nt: TGCAGCGTTGAAGAATCCAGACACATTCAGTACTTC

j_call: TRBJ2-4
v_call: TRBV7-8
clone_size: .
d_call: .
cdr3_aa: CASSRDHATQYF
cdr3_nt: TGTGCCAGCAGCCGGGACCACGCGACTCAGTACTTC

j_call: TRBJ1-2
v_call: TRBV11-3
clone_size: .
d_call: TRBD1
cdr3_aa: CASSRGTAGNYGYTF
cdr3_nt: TGTGCCAGCAGCCGGGGGACAGCGGGGAACTATGGCTACACCTTC

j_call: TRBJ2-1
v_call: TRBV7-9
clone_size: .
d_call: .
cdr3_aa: CASSSPWSPKVDEQFF
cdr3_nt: TGTGCCAGCAGCTCGCCCTGGTCTCCTAAGGTGGATGAGCAGTTCTTC

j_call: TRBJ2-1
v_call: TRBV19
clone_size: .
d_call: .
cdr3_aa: CASTRRGAGSYNEQFF
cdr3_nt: TGTGCCAGTACCCGACGCGGGGCGGGTTCCTACAATGAGCAGTTCTTC

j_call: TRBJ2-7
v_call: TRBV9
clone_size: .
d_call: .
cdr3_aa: CASSVGFGGGTYEQYF
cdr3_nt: TGTGCCAGCAGCGTAGGGTTCGGGGGCGGAACCTACGAGCAGTACTTC

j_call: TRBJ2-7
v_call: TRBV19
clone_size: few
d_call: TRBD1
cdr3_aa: CASRGTGGSYEQYF
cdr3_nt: TGTGCCAGTAGGGGGACAGGGGGCTCCTACGAGCAGTACTTC

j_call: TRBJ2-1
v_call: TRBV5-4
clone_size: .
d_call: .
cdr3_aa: CTSSLVGGSYNEQFF
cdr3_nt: TGTACCAGCAGCTTGGTCGGGGGCTCCTACAATGAGCAGTTCTTC

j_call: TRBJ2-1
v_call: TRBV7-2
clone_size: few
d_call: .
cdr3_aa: CASSLARSTYNEQFF
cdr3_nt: TGTGCCAGCAGCTTAGCTAGGTCTACTTACAATGAGCAGTTCTTC

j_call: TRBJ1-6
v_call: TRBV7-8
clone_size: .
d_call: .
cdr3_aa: CASSLLSNSPLHF
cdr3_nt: TGTGCCAGCAGCTTATTATCGAACTCACCCCTCCACTTT

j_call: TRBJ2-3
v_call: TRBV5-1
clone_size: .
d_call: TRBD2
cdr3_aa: CASSGKREVGDTQYF
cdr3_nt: TGCGCCAGCAGCGGGAAGCGGGAGGTTGGAGATACGCAGTATTTT

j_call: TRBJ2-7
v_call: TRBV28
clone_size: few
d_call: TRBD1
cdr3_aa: CASTLPRTGTGAIEQYF
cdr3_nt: TGTGCCAGCACCTTGCCGCGCACCGGGACAGGGGCAATCGAGCAGTACTTC

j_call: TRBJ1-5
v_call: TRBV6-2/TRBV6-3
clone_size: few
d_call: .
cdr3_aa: CASSYSAANHPNSNQPQHF
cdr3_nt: TGTGCCAGCAGTTACTCGGCAGCGAACCATCCGAATAGCAATCAGCCCCAGCATTTT

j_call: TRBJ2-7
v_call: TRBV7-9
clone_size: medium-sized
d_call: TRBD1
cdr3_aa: CASSLGQGAYEQYF
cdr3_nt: TGTGCCAGCAGCTTAGGACAGGGGGCTTACGAGCAGTACTTC

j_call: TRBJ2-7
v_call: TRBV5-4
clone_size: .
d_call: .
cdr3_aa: CASSLARRQGGGEQYF
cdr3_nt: TGTGCCAGCAGCTTGGCCCGTAGACAGGGAGGGGGCGAGCAGTACTTC

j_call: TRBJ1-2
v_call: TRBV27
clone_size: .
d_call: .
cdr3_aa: CASTRKGGHGYTF
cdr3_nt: TGTGCCAGCACCCGGAAAGGGGGACATGGCTACACCTTC

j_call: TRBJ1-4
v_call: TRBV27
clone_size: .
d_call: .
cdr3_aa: CASSLFWATTNEKLFF
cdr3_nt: TGTGCCAGCAGTTTATTTTGGGCGACAACTAATGAAAAACTGTTTTTT

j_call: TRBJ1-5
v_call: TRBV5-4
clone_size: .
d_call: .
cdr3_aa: CASSDGVRPQHF
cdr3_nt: TGTGCCAGCAGCGATGGAGTAAGACCCCAGCATTTT

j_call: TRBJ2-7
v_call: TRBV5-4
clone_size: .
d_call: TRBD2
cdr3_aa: CASSPSRGGLYEQYF
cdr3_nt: TGTGCCAGCAGCCCCTCTCGGGGGGGGCTCTACGAGCAGTACTTC

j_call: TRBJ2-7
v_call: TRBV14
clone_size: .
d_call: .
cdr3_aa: CASSQGPQQEQYF
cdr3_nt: TGTGCCAGCAGCCAGGGGCCCCAACAAGAGCAGTACTTC

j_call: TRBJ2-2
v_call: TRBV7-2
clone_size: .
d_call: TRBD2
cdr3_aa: CASRVAGGAGELFF
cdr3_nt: TGTGCCAGCAGAGTAGCGGGAGGAGCCGGGGAGCTGTTTTTT

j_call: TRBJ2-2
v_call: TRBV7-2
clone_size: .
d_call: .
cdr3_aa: CASSLEPRTTGELFF
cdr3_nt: TGTGCCAGCAGCTTAGAACCCAGGACTACCGGGGAGCTGTTTTTT

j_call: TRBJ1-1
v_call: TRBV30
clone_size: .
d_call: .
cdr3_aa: CAWIPKMNTEAFF
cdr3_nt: TGTGCCTGGATACCGAAGATGAACACTGAAGCTTTCTTT

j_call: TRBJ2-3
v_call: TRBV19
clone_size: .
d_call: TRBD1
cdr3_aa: CASCHRGLNTDTQYF
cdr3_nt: TGTGCCAGTTGTCACAGGGGGCTAAACACAGATACGCAGTATTTT

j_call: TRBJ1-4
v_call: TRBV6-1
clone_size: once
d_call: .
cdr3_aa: CASSEAGGADEKLFF
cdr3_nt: TGTGCCAGCAGTGAAGCTGGAGGGGCAGATGAAAAACTGTTTTTT

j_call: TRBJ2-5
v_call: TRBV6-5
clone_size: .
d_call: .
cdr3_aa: CASSYSWGQTKETQYF
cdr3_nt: TGTGCCAGCAGTTACTCATGGGGGCAGACAAAAGAGACCCAGTACTTC

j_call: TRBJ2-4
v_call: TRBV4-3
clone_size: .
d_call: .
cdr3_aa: CASSPGAKNIQYF
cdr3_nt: TGCGCCAGCAGCCCCGGGGCCAAAAACATTCAGTACTTC